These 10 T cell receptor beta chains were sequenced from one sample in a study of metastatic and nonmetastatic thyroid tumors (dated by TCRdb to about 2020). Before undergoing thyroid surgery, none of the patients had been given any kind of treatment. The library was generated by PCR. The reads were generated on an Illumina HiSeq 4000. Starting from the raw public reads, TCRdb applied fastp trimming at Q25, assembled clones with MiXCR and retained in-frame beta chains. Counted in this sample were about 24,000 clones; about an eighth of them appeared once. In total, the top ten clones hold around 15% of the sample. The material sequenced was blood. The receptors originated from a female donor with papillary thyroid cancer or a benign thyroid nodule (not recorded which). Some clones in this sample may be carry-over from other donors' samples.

CDR3 sequence (DNA): TGTGCCAGTAGTCGGACAGGGAACGGGGCCAACGTCCTGACTTTC. It specifies CASSRTGNGANVLTF. The genes are TRBV19 and TRBJ2-6; 8 bases line up with TRBD1. The CDR3 sequence is 15 residues long. The ends lost 5 bases at V and 4 bases at J; junction bases unmatched: 4. CDR1 and CDR2 from the germline V gene are LNHDA and SQIVND (reference sequence). The full variable domain, its missing parts supplied by reference TRBV19 and TRBJ2-6, is DGGITQSPKYLFRKEGQNVTLSCEQNLNHDAMYWYRQDPGQGLRLIYYSQIVNDFQKGDIAEGYSVSREKKESFPLTVTSAQKNPTAFYLCASSRTGNGANVLTFGAGSRLTVL.

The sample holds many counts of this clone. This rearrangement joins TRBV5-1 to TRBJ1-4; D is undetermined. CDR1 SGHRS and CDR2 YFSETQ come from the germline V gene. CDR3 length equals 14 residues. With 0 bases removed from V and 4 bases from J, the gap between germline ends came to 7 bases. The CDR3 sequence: CASSLDGNNEKLFF. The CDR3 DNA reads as TGCGCCAGCAGCTTGGACGGGAATAATGAAAAACTGTTTTTT.

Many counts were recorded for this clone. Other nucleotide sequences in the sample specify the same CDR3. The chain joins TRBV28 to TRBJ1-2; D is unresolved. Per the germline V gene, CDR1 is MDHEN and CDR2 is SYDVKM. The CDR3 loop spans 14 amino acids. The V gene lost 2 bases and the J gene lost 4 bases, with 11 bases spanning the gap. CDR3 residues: CASSLIGGSYGYTF. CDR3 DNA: TGTGCCAGCAGTTTAATTGGAGGGAGCTATGGCTACACCTTC.

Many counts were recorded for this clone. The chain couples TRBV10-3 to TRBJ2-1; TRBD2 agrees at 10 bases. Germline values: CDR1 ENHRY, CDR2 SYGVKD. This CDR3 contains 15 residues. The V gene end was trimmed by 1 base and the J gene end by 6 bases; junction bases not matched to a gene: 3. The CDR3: CAISEYSGRTNEQFF. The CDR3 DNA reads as TGTGCCATCAGTGAGTATAGCGGGAGGACCAATGAGCAGTTCTTC.

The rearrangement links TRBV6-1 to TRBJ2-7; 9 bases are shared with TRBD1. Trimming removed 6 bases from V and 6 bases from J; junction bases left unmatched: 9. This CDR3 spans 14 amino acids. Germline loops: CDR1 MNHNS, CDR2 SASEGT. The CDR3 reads CASRRTGARSEQYF. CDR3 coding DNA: TGTGCCAGCAGACGGACAGGGGCCCGTAGCGAGCAGTACTTC.

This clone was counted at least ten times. The CDR3 DNA sequence: TGTGCCAGCAGTTACCGGACAGGGGACACCGGGGAGCTGTTTTTT. It encodes CASSYRTGDTGELFF. This rearrangement joins TRBV6-5 to TRBJ2-2; 9 bases map to TRBD1. The length of the CDR3 is 15 residues. V shed 2 bases and J 3 bases; nucleotides not matched to a gene: 1. The germline V gene encodes CDR1 MNHEY and CDR2 SVGAGI.

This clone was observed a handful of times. This CDR3 reads CASRVSGTNEQFF. The CDR3 coding sequence is TGTGCCAGCAGGGTGAGCGGCACCAATGAGCAGTTCTTC. The chain carries TRBV12-3 or TRBV12-4 and TRBJ2-1, with D perhaps TRBD2 (5 bases). The CDR3 covers 13 residues. V lost 6 bases and J 6 bases, leaving 12 bases between the germline ends.

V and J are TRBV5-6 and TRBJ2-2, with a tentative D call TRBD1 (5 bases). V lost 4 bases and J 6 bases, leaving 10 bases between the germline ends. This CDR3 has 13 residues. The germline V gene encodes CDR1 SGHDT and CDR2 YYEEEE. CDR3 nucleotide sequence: TGTGCCAGCAGCCAGGGTACGGCCGGGGAGCTGTTTTTT. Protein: CASSQGTAGELFF.

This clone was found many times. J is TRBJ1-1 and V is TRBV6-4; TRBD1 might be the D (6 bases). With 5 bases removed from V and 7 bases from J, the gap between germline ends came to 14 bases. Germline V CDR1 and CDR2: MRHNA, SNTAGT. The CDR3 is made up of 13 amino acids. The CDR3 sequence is CASSPGASNEAFF. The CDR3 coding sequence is TGTGCCAGCAGTCCAGGGGCGAGCAATGAAGCTTTCTTT.

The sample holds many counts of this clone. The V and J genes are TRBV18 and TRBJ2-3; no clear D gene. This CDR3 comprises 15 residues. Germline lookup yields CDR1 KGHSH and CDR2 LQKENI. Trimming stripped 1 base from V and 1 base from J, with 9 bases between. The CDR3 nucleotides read TGTGCCAGCTCACCACGGTCAACTTGCACAGATACGCAGTATTTT. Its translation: CASSPRSTCTDTQYF.